This T cell receptor beta chain was obtained from a study of cytomegalovirus exposure and HLA in healthy donors. The primer mix had 60 Vbeta and 13 Jbeta primers. Data came from immunoSEQ multiplex PCR; TCRdb stores just in-frame clones and leaves some out. The sample lists around 170,000 clones, 76% seen once, with roughly 1.6% in the top ten. The V gene's germline CDR1 is MDHEN and CDR2 SYDVKM. The V gene end was trimmed by 6 bases and the J gene end by 3 bases; junction bases not matched to a gene: 4. The CDR3 sequence is 13 residues long. A few counts support this clone. The sequenced material came from PBMCs. This receptor was taken from a man younger than 35 in good health and CMV-seronegative. The chain employs TRBV28 and TRBJ2-7; 8 bases agree with TRBD2. The CDR3 DNA reads TGTGCCAGCAGGGTAGCGGGAATCTACGAGCAGTACTTC. Translation gives CASRVAGIYEQYF.